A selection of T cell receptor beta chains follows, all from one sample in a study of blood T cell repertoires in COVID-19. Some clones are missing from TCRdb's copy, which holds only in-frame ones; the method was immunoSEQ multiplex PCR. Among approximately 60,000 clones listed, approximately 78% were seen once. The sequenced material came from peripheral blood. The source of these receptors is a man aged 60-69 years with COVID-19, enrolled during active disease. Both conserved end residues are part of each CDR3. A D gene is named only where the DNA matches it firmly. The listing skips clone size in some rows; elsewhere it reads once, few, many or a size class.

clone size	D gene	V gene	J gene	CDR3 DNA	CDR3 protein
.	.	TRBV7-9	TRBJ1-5	TGTGCCAGCAGCTTAGCGACAGGTAATCAGCCCCAGCATTTT	CASSLATGNQPQHF
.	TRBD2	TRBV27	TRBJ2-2	TGTGCCAGCAGTTCCTGGGGAGCGGGAGGTAGCGGGGAGCTGTTTTTT	CASSSWGAGGSGELFF
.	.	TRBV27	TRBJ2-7	TGTGCCAGCAGTTTATGGGGCAGGACCGGCGAGCAGTACTTC	CASSLWGRTGEQYF
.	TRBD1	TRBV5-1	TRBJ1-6	TGCGCCAGCAGCCTATCGACAGGGGGAGATTCACCCCTCCACTTT	CASSLSTGGDSPLHF
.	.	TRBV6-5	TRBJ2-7	TGTGCCAGCAGCCTCCGGGACATCTCCTACGAGCAGTACTTC	CASSLRDISYEQYF
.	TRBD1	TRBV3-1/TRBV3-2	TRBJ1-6	TGTGCCAGCAGCCAAGGAGGGGGCGGATATTCACCCCTCCACTTT	CASSQGGGGYSPLHF
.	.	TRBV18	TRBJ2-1	TGTGCCAGCTCACCACCCTCCCGGGGGGCACATGAGCAGTTCTTC	CASSPPSRGAHEQFF
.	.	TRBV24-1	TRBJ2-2	TGTGCCACCGCAGGGCCCCCGAACACCGGGGAGCTGTTTTTT	CATAGPPNTGELFF
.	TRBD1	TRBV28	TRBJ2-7	TGTGCCAGCACACAACCGGGACAGATAGGCGAGCAGTACTTC	CASTQPGQIGEQYF
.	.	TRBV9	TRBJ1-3	TGTGCCAGCAGCGGCAGGGTTACTGGAAACACCATATATTTT	CASSGRVTGNTIYF
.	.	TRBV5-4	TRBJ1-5	TGTGCCAGCAGCTTGGACGCGGTGGGTCAGCCCCAGCATTTT	CASSLDAVGQPQHF
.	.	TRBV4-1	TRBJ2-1	TGCGCCAGCACCCAGGGAGGCCCTTACAATGAGCAGTTCTTC	CASTQGGPYNEQFF
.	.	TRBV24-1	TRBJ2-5	TGTGCCACCAGTGACCTGACAGGCCCCGAGGAGACCCAGTACTTC	CATSDLTGPEETQYF
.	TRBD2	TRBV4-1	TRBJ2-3	TGCGCCAGCAGCCTAGGACTAGCGGGGGCCCGCACAGATACGCAGTATTTT	CASSLGLAGARTDTQYF
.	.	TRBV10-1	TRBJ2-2	TGCGCCACCAGGGGAGTCAGCTCGGACCACGGGGAGCTGTTTTTT	CATRGVSSDHGELFF
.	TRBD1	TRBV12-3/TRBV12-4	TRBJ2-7	TGTGCCACCGTCGGGACAGAATTACGGAAGCAGTACTTC	CATVGTELRKQYF
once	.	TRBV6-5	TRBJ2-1	TGTGCCAGCAGTAAGGGCGGGGAGAATGAGCAGTTCTTC	CASSKGGENEQFF
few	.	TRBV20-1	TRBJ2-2	TGCAGTGCGTATGACACCGGGGAGCTGTTTTTT	CSAYDTGELFF
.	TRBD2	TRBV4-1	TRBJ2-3	TGCGCCAGCAGCCAAGAGGGACTAGCAGCAAATACGCAGTATTTT	CASSQEGLAANTQYF
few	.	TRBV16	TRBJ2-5	TGTGCCAGCAGCGTGGGGGCCCAAGAGACCCAGTACTTC	CASSVGAQETQYF
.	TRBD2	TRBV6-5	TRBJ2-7	TGTGCCAGCAGTTATGTTCGGCTAGCGGGATACTACGAGCAGTACTTC	CASSYVRLAGYYEQYF
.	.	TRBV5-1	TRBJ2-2	TGCGCCAGCAGCCCGCGTACAGGGATCCTCACCGGGGAGCTGTTTTTT	CASSPRTGILTGELFF
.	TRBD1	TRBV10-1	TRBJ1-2	TGCGCCAGCAGTGCGACAGGGGAAGATGGCTACACCTTC	CASSATGEDGYTF
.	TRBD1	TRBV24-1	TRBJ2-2	TGTGCCACCAGTGAATCCGGGACAGGGGACACCGGGGAGCTGTTTTTT	CATSESGTGDTGELFF
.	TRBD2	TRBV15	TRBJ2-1	TGTGCCACCAGCAGAGGAGGGGTAGCGGGATCTCGTGAGCAGTTCTTC	CATSRGGVAGSREQFF
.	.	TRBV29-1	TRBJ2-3	TGCAGCGTTGAGGGGGGAAGAGATACGCAGTATTTT	CSVEGGRDTQYF
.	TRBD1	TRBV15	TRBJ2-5	TGTGCCACCAGTCCGGGACAGCGAGAGACCCAGTACTTC	CATSPGQRETQYF
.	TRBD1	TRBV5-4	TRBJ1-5	TGTGCCAGCAGCTTCGGGACAGGGAACGATCAGCCCCAGCATTTT	CASSFGTGNDQPQHF
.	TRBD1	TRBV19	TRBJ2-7	TGTGCCAGTAGTATTGAATCGGACAGGGCCGAGCAGTACTTC	CASSIESDRAEQYF
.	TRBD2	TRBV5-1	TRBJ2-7	TGCGCCAGCAGCGCCAGACTAGCGGGAGAAATCTACGAGCAGTACTTC	CASSARLAGEIYEQYF
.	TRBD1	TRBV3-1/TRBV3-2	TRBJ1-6	TGTGCCAGCAGCCCCCGACAGGGAGGCAATTCACCCCTCCACTTT	CASSPRQGGNSPLHF
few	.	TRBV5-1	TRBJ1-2	TGCGCCAGCAGACTCGACAGGAACTATGGCTACACCTTC	CASRLDRNYGYTF
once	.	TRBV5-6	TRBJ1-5	TGTGCCAGCAGCTGGTGGGGGGGCAATCAGCCCCAGCATTTT	CASSWWGGNQPQHF
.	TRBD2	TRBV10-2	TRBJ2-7	TGCGCCAGCAGTGAGCCCGGGAGGTCCTACGAGCAGTACTTC	CASSEPGRSYEQYF
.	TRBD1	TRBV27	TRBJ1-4	TGTGCCAGCAGTCCCGGGACAGGGAAGGCAACTAATGAAAAACTGTTTTTT	CASSPGTGKATNEKLFF
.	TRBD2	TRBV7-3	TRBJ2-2	TGTGCCAGCAGCCCCCTTGGGGGGGTGGCCGGGGAGCTGTTTTTT	CASSPLGGVAGELFF
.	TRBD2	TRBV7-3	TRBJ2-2	TGTGCCAGCAGCTTAACTGGGGGAGGGGACACCGGGGAGCTGTTTTTT	CASSLTGGGDTGELFF
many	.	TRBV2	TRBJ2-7	TGTGCCACCAACCCCCCAGGGGGGAACTACGAGCAGTACTTC	CATNPPGGNYEQYF
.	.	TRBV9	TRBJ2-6	TGTGCCAGCAGCGTAGCGGGATACTCTGGGGCCAACGTCCTGACTTTC	CASSVAGYSGANVLTF
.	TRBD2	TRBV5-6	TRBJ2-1	TGTGCCAGCAGCTTGTATTGGGCTAGCGGCTCCTACAATGAGCAGTTCTTC	CASSLYWASGSYNEQFF
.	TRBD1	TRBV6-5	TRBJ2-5	TGTGCCAGCAGTTACCCCACGGGGACAGGGTTAGAGACCCAGTACTTC	CASSYPTGTGLETQYF
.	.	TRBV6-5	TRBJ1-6	TGTGCCAGCAGTTACTCCGGGGATTCACCCCTCCACTTT	CASSYSGDSPLHF
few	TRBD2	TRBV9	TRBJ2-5	TGTGCCAGCAGCGTAGGGGGACTAGCGGGAGCAGAGACCCAGTACTTC	CASSVGGLAGAETQYF